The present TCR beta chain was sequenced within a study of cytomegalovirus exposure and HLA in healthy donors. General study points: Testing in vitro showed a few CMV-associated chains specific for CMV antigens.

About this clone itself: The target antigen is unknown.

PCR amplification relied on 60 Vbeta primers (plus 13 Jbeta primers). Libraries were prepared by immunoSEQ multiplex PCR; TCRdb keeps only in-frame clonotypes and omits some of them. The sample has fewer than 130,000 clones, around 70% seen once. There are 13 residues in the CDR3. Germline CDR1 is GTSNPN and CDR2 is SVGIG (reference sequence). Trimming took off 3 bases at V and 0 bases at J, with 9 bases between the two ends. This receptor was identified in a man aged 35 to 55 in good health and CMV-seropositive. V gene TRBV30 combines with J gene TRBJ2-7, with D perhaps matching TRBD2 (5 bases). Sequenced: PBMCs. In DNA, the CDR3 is TGTGCCTGGAGGGTGCGGGCCTCCTACGAGCAGTACTTC. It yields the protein CAWRVRASYEQYF. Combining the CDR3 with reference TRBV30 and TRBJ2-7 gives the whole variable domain SQTIHQWPATLVQPVGSPLSLECTVEGTSNPNLYWYRQAAGRGLQLLFYSVGIGQISSEVPQNLSASRPQDRQFILSSKKLLLSDSGFYLCAWRVRASYEQYFGPGTRLTVT.